These T cell receptor beta chains were read from a single sample in a study of blood T cell repertoires in COVID-19. The repertoire was sequenced with immunoSEQ multiplex PCR; TCRdb's copy has only in-frame clones and lacks some. This sample has about 210,000 clones, with 65% to 90% found just once. The sample comprised peripheral blood. These TCRs come from a man in his fifties with active or convalescent COVID-19. Both conserved end residues are trimmed from each CDR3. The order of the fields is V gene, CDR3 protein.

TRBV5-5 ASSLNRNSGNTIY
TRBV4-3 ASSQEVPTGLSGNTIY
TRBV24-1 ATSKTSGPGETQY
TRBV30 AWSPQANEAF
TRBV3-1/TRBV3-2 ASSQVPGLPVGKHNEQF
TRBV5-4 ASSLGGATEAF
TRBV28 ASSPPSNQPQH
TRBV6-2/TRBV6-3 ASSPLSGLVKETQY
TRBV6-5 ASSLGGGFQPQH
TRBV7-2 ASSLGTGPYSNQPQH
TRBV13 ASSLGVAGVLDTQY
TRBV29-1 SVWTGSMGTEAF
TRBV18 ASSRTSGGAFGTDTQY
TRBV6-5 ASSYRGLSFNEQF
TRBV6-6 ASRPFGSNSPLH
TRBV7-9 ASASGQAGFNEQF
TRBV5-4 ASGDISSGNTIY